This passage covers 25 T cell receptor beta chains from one sample sequenced in a study of T cells in Graves' hyperthyroidism and ophthalmopathy. Using RNA transcripts as the source, TCR beta CDR3 regions were amplified. In the first-round RT-PCR of the TCR CDR3, the HTBI primer set was used. TCRdb reprocessed the multiplex PCR reads with MiXCR, giving one entry per CDR3 protein. The table shows hundreds of thousands of distinct CDR3 sequences, with approximately 13% occurring only once. Sequenced: blood. These receptors were collected from a young woman with Graves' hyperthyroidism.

This clonotype occurred a few times. V is TRBV5-1 and J is TRBJ2-1; no firm D call. The CDR3 contains 16 residues. CDR1 SGHRS and CDR2 YFSETQ come from the germline V gene. V dropped 0 bases and J dropped 0 bases, with 10 bases sitting between them. CDR3 residues: CASSLDSSGSYNEQFF. The CDR3 DNA follows: TGCGCCAGCAGCTTGGACAGCTCCGGCTCCTACAATGAGCAGTTCTTC.

This clonotype was found a few times. J is TRBJ1-3 and V is TRBV29-1; D is unclear. The CDR3 runs 13 residues. Germline CDR1 SQVTM, CDR2 ANQGSEA. V was trimmed by 4 bases and J by 7 bases, leaving 14 bases between them. CDR3 protein: CSVVTASRNTIYF. The DNA for the CDR3 is TGCAGCGTTGTTACCGCCTCGCGGAACACCATATATTTT.

At least ten counts were recorded for this clonotype. As DNA, the CDR3 is TGTGCCAGCAGTTCCCCACCCGGATGGGGGAACACTGAAGCTTTCTTT. Its translation: CASSSPPGWGNTEAFF. The chain combines TRBV27 with TRBJ1-1; no definite D call. Trimming stripped 4 bases from V and 1 base from J, with 16 bases between. CDR1 and CDR2 (germline): MNHEY, SMNVEV (reference sequence). The CDR3 sequence is 16 residues long.

This clonotype was seen many times. The gene calls are TRBV6-2 or TRBV6-3 and TRBJ1-1, with D tentatively TRBD1 (5 bases). Germline V gene data show CDR1 as MNHEY and CDR2 as SVGEGT. The CDR3 runs to 15 residues. V lost 2 bases to trimming and J lost 2 bases, with 12 bases between them. The CDR3 here is CASSYVQATNTEAFF. CDR3 DNA sequence: TGTGCCAGCAGTTACGTACAGGCTACAAACACTGAAGCTTTCTTT.

This clonotype was seen more than once but under ten times. The V call is TRBV3-1, the J call TRBJ1-2, with D maybe TRBD1 (6 bases). Germline V gene lookup returns CDR1 LGHDT and CDR2 YNNKEL (reference sequence). CDR3 length: 15 amino acids. V was shortened by 4 bases and J by 2 bases, with 14 bases between the two germline ends. The CDR3 DNA reads TGTGCCAGCAGCCGAGCCGGGACAAACAACTATGGCTACACCTTC. It codes for CASSRAGTNNYGYTF.

This clonotype showed up just a few times. The chain combines TRBV5-1 with TRBJ2-1, with 10 bases identical to TRBD2. The J segment lost 4 bases and the V segment lost 3 bases, leaving 7 bases of the junction unmatched. This CDR3 is 16 amino acids long. The germline gives CDR1 SGHRS, CDR2 YFSETQ. The CDR3 is CASSSEREGPYNEQFF. The CDR3 DNA is TGCGCCAGCAGCTCCGAGCGGGAGGGTCCTTACAATGAGCAGTTCTTC.

The rearrangement joins TRBV10-3 to TRBJ2-4; TRBD2 is a possible D gene (6 bases). Deletions cut 2 bases from V and 8 bases from J, with 19 bases between. Germline V gene data show CDR1 as ENHRY and CDR2 as SYGVKD. The CDR3 runs to 16 residues. The CDR3 region is CAISETSSPDLDIQYF. As DNA, the CDR3 is TGTGCCATCAGTGAGACTAGCAGCCCCGACTTGGACATTCAGTACTTC.

This clonotype was counted between two and nine times. The J gene is TRBJ1-1, the V gene TRBV4-1; 8 bases match TRBD1. The V segment lost 4 bases and the J segment 0 bases; nucleotides outside the gene matches: 4. Germline loops: CDR1 MGHRA, CDR2 YSYEKL. The CDR3 spans 15 residues. The CDR3 region is CASSRLQGVNTEAFF. DNA of the CDR3: TGCGCCAGCAGCCGACTACAGGGGGTGAACACTGAAGCTTTCTTT.

This clonotype was recorded many times. This chain uses TRBV6-5 with TRBJ1-1; D is possibly TRBD1 (6 bases). CDR1 and CDR2 (germline): MNHEY, SVGAGI. The CDR3 has 14 residues. The V gene lost 8 bases and the J gene lost 2 bases, with 15 bases spanning the gap. The CDR3 nucleotides are TGTGCCAGCGGGGGGGGACAATTTAACACTGAAGCTTTCTTT. Protein sequence: CASGGGQFNTEAFF.

Ten or more counts support this clonotype. The V call is TRBV30, the J call TRBJ1-2; perhaps TRBD1 as D (5 bases). V dropped 4 bases and J dropped 7 bases, with 13 bases sitting between them. Germline CDR1 reads GTSNPN; CDR2 reads SVGIG (reference sequence). This CDR3 contains 12 residues. The CDR3 loop reads CAWIRAYRGYTF. CDR3 DNA: TGTGCCTGGATCAGGGCCTACCGTGGCTACACCTTC.

The V call is TRBV5-1, the J call TRBJ2-1, with D possibly being TRBD2 (5 bases). This CDR3 comprises 15 residues. The V gene lost 4 bases and the J gene lost 6 bases, with 17 bases spanning the gap. In germline, CDR1 is SGHRS, CDR2 YFSETQ. The CDR3 here is CASSDTSTLPNEQFF. The CDR3 DNA follows: TGCGCCAGCAGCGACACTAGTACCCTCCCCAATGAGCAGTTCTTC.

This clonotype was seen repeatedly, ten times or more. The V gene is TRBV6-1, the J gene TRBJ1-5, with unresolved D. Deletions cut 6 bases from V and 0 bases from J, with 9 bases between. CDR1 MNHNS and CDR2 SASEGT come from the germline V gene. The CDR3 sequence is 14 residues long. This CDR3 reads CASRGDGSNQPQHF. The CDR3 DNA sequence: TGTGCCAGCAGGGGCGACGGTAGCAATCAGCCCCAGCATTTT.

This clonotype has ten or more counts. V is TRBV30 and J is TRBJ2-7; possible D gene TRBD1, 5 bases. This CDR3 has 13 amino acids. From germline, CDR1 is GTSNPN and CDR2 SVGIG (reference sequence). V was shortened by 7 bases and J by 3 bases, with 16 bases between the two germline ends. The CDR3 DNA reads as TGTGCCTTGGAATTCGAGGACAACTACGAGCAGTACTTC. Protein product: CALEFEDNYEQYF.

This sequence joins TRBV4-2 and TRBJ2-7; perhaps D is TRBD1 or TRBD2 (6 bases each). V was cut by 3 bases and J by 0 bases, with 18 bases left in between. The CDR3 is made up of 17 amino acids. Germline loops: CDR1 LGHNA, CDR2 YNFKEQ. The CDR3 coding sequence is TGTGCCAGCAGCCACCCCGGGGGCGGGATCAGCTCCTACGAGCAGTACTTC. It yields the protein CASSHPGGGISSYEQYF.

As for this clonotype: A read error may account for a junction end that differs from germline. The CDR3 here is CASGLGRGTYNEQFF. The DNA of the CDR3 is TGTGCCAGCGGCTTAGGTCGGGGAACCTACAATGAGCAGTTCTTC. This sequence joins TRBV7-9 and TRBJ2-1; TRBD2 is a possible D gene (5 bases). Germline CDR1 and CDR2: SEHNR and FQNEAQ (reference sequence). The CDR3 is 15 amino acids.

This clonotype was detected only a few times. This sequence joins TRBV2 and TRBJ2-7; 11 positions agree with TRBD1. CDR1 is SNHLY and CDR2 is FYNNEI in the germline V gene. V lost 5 bases, J lost 1 base, and 4 bases stayed unmatched. The CDR3 extends over 15 amino acids. The CDR3 spells CASSRTGGASYEQYF. For the CDR3, the DNA is TGTGCCAGCAGTCGGACAGGGGGCGCTTCCTACGAGCAGTACTTC.

The chain recombines TRBV30 with TRBJ2-3; D gene unclear. V lost 1 base, J lost 7 bases, and 6 bases lay in between. Germline V gene data show CDR1 as GTSNPN and CDR2 as SVGIG (reference sequence). The CDR3 has 11 residues. CDR3 region: CAWSAGYTQYF. CDR3 nucleotide sequence: TGTGCCTGGAGTGCCGGGTATACGCAGTATTTT.

This clonotype was seen repeatedly, ten times or more. The chain has TRBV10-3 and TRBJ1-1, with TRBD1 matching 7 bases. V trimming: 6 bases; J trimming: 0 bases; junction bases outside the gene matches: 7. The CDR3 runs to 15 residues. Germline CDR1 and CDR2: ENHRY and SYGVKD. In nucleotides, the CDR3 is TGTGCCATCAGGCCCGGGACAGAGATGAACACTGAAGCTTTCTTT. This gives the protein CAIRPGTEMNTEAFF.

This chain uses TRBV12-3 or TRBV12-4 with TRBJ2-7, with a possible D match to TRBD1 (6 bases). Trimming stripped 6 bases from V and 3 bases from J, with 15 bases between. This CDR3 has 14 residues. In nucleotides, the CDR3 is TGTGCCAGCAGCCTTAAACAGGGAGTCTACGAGCAGTACTTC. It encodes CASSLKQGVYEQYF.

This clonotype showed up many times. The gene calls are TRBV12-3 or TRBV12-4 and TRBJ1-2; TRBD1 is a possible D gene (5 bases). The CDR3 sequence is 13 residues long. Trimming pared 3 bases from V and 9 bases from J, leaving 14 bases between. CDR3 nucleotide sequence: TGTGCCAGCAGTTTGTCAGGGTACAGTAGCTACACCTTC. This translates into CASSLSGYSSYTF.

The sample holds many counts of this clonotype. The chain has TRBV6-2 or TRBV6-3 and TRBJ2-3; D ambiguous. Germline loops: CDR1 MNHEY, CDR2 SVGEGT. V was trimmed by 5 bases and J by 5 bases, leaving 5 bases between them. The CDR3 is 11 residues long. The CDR3 nucleotides read TGTGCCAGCAGTCGAGAAGATACGCAGTATTTT. Translated, it gives CASSREDTQYF.

This clonotype was seen ten or more times. The chain combines TRBV28 with TRBJ1-5; 9 bases fit TRBD1. V gave up 5 bases and J gave up 6 bases; unmatched junction bases: 5. Germline lookup yields CDR1 MDHEN and CDR2 SYDVKM. The CDR3 is 14 amino acids. CDR3 nucleotides: TGTGCCAGCAGTGGGACAGGGCGCACTCAGCCCCAGCATTTT. It is translated as CASSGTGRTQPQHF.

The table lists this clonotype with many counts. The chain links TRBV4-3 to TRBJ2-7; D might be TRBD1 or TRBD2, each matching 5 bases. Germline lookup yields CDR1 LGHNA and CDR2 YSLEER. The CDR3 runs to 16 residues. The ends were cut back, 2 bases at V and 4 bases at J, with 18 bases in the middle. DNA for the CDR3: TGCGCCAGCAGCCAACCGGGACCTCGACCGGGTTACGAGCAGTACTTC. This codes for CASSQPGPRPGYEQYF.

This clonotype was detected a few times. V is TRBV19 and J is TRBJ1-1; no firm D call. V lost 10 bases, J lost 8 bases, and 14 bases lay in between. Looked up from germline, CDR1 is LNHDA and CDR2 is SQIVND (reference sequence). CDR3 length equals 11 residues. CDR3 sequence: CATVGRWEAFF. The CDR3 DNA sequence: TGTGCCACCGTGGGCCGGTGGGAAGCTTTCTTT.

The chain recombines TRBV13 with TRBJ2-3, with 9 bases matching TRBD2. Trimming at V came to 8 bases and at J to 5 bases, leaving 8 bases not matched to a gene. Looked up from germline, CDR1 is PRHDT and CDR2 is FYEKMQ (reference sequence). The CDR3 spans 14 residues. In nucleotides, the CDR3 is TGTGCCAGCTTAGCGGGAGAGGATGGAGATACGCAGTATTTT. Amino acid sequence: CASLAGEDGDTQYF.